These 30 T cell receptor beta chains originate from one sample sequenced in a study of cytomegalovirus exposure and HLA in healthy donors. Clones were read by immunoSEQ multiplex PCR, and TCRdb kept only the in-frame ones, dropping some. The top ten clones hold around 5.6% of a sample with 200,000 or so clones, approximately 87% of them seen once. The source material was PBMCs. The receptors originated from a woman aged 18-29 years in good health and CMV-seronegative.

The CDR3 coding sequence is TGTGCCAGCAGCTTAGCGGGGGGCTCCTACGAGCAGTACTTC. Encoded protein: CASSLAGGSYEQYF. J is TRBJ2-7 and V is TRBV11-2; 7 bases line up with TRBD2. This CDR3 is built from 14 residues. With 1 base clipped from V and 0 bases from J, the junction kept 0 bases outside the gene matches. Per germline, CDR1 SGHAT and CDR2 FQNNGV.

This CDR3 is CASHPPAGGNTEAFF. The CDR3 coding sequence is TGTGCCTCCCATCCCCCGGCGGGGGGCAACACTGAAGCTTTCTTT. The chain employs TRBV30 and TRBJ1-1; tentative D call: TRBD1 (6 bases). CDR3 length: 15 residues. Germline V gives CDR1 GTSNPN, CDR2 SVGIG (reference sequence). V gave up 7 bases and J gave up 2 bases, with 20 bases separating them.

This clone appeared a few times. V and J are TRBV7-6 and TRBJ2-7; 13 nucleotides agree with TRBD2. The V segment lost 5 bases and the J segment 7 bases; nucleotides outside the gene matches: 8. The germline CDR1 and CDR2 sequences are SGHVS and FNYEAQ. The CDR3 has 15 amino acids. The CDR3 nucleotides read TGTGCCAGCAGCGGCAGGACTAGCGGGAGCGGTGAGCAGTACTTC. This gives the protein CASSGRTSGSGEQYF.

This chain uses TRBV2 with TRBJ1-2; D may be TRBD1 (5 bases). V lost 0 bases and J 8 bases, leaving 10 bases between the germline ends. Germline loops: CDR1 SNHLY, CDR2 FYNNEI. The CDR3 sequence is 13 residues long. CDR3 in amino acids: CASSEAPGLGYTF. CDR3 coding DNA: TGTGCCAGCAGTGAAGCTCCAGGGCTAGGCTACACCTTC.

The gene calls are TRBV5-1 and TRBJ1-1; D is possibly TRBD1 (5 bases). In germline, CDR1 is SGHRS, CDR2 YFSETQ. The CDR3 consists of 12 residues. V dropped 0 bases and J dropped 8 bases, with 8 bases sitting between them. The CDR3 region has the DNA TGCGCCAGCAGCTTGGGGGGGAGAGAAGCTTTCTTT. This encodes CASSLGGREAFF.

This chain uses TRBV12-1 with TRBJ1-5; TRBD1 is the table's D call, not checked against the DNA. TRBV12-1 is flagged as a pseudogene. The CDR3 runs 17 residues. The CDR3 DNA follows: TGTGCCAGCAGCTTTGGGCACCCCCCCTTTAGCAATCAGCCCCAGCATTTT. This translates into CASSFGHPPFSNQPQHF.

The genes are TRBV6-6 and TRBJ1-5; a possible D gene is TRBD1 (6 bases). V shed 2 bases and J shed 3 bases, with 11 bases lying between them. Germline CDR1 MNHNY, CDR2 SVGAGI (reference sequence). The CDR3 extends over 15 amino acids. CDR3 DNA: TGTGCCAGCAGTTACAGGGGGGGGTCCAATCAGCCCCAGCATTTT. The encoded protein is CASSYRGGSNQPQHF.

The chain uses TRBV29-1 and TRBJ1-2; D might be TRBD1 (5 bases). This CDR3 is 15 amino acids long. Germline CDR1 SQVTM, CDR2 ANQGSEA. With 1 base removed from V and 0 bases from J, the gap between germline ends came to 12 bases. CDR3 bases: TGCAGCGTTGAAGGAGCGGAGGGGCCTAACTATGGCTACACCTTC. Amino acids: CSVEGAEGPNYGYTF.

The CDR3 loop is CASSVLAGHNEQFF. The CDR3 coding sequence is TGTGCCAGCAGCGTGTTAGCGGGCCACAATGAGCAGTTCTTC. The V call is TRBV9, the J call TRBJ2-1; 7 bases are shared with TRBD2. Germline values: CDR1 SGDLS, CDR2 YYNGEE. The CDR3 loop spans 14 amino acids. The ends lost 2 bases at V and 5 bases at J; junction bases unmatched: 4. Looking up the rest from reference TRBV9 and TRBJ2-1 gives the full variable domain: DSGVTQTPKHLITATGQRVTLRCSPRSGDLSVYWYQQSLDQGLQFLIQYYNGEERAKGNILERFSAQQFPDLHSELNLSSLELGDSALYFCASSVLAGHNEQFFGPGTRLTVL.

The chain links TRBV11-2 to TRBJ2-7; 10 bases are a match to TRBD2. The CDR3 contains 17 residues. The germline gives CDR1 SGHAT, CDR2 FQNNGV. V shed 8 bases and J 3 bases; nucleotides not matched to a gene: 16. CDR3 residues: CASSWGASGSNLYEQYF. The CDR3 nucleotides read TGTGCCAGCTCCTGGGGGGCTAGCGGGAGTAACCTCTACGAGCAGTACTTC. The complete variable domain, with remaining parts taken from reference TRBV11-2 and TRBJ2-7, reads EAGVAQSPRYKIIEKRQSVAFWCNPISGHATLYWYQQILGQGPKLLIQFQNNGVVDDSQLPKDRFSAERLKGVDSTLKIQPAKLEDSAVYLCASSWGASGSNLYEQYFGPGTRLTVT.

In this sample, this clone turned up a few times. The V gene is TRBV2, the J gene TRBJ1-5; a possible D gene is TRBD1 (5 bases). The V end was cut by 8 bases, the J end by 3 bases, with 11 bases between. The CDR3 runs to 13 residues. Germline loops: CDR1 SNHLY, CDR2 FYNNEI. The CDR3, as DNA: TGTGCCAGCGGTCGGGGGATCAATCAGCCCCAGCATTTT. It specifies CASGRGINQPQHF. Drawing the rest from reference TRBV2 and TRBJ1-5, the complete variable domain is EPEVTQTPSHQVTQMGQEVILRCVPISNHLYFYWYRQILGQKVEFLVSFYNNEISEKSEIFDDQFSVERPDGSNFTLKIRSTKLEDSAMYFCASGRGINQPQHFGDGTRLSIL.

The count of this clone is one. The rearrangement uses TRBV6-5 and TRBJ2-7, with 9 bases aligning to TRBD2. After removal of 10 bases from V and 1 base from J, the junction contained 5 bases not matched to a gene. This CDR3 spans 13 amino acids. Germline values: CDR1 MNHEY, CDR2 SVGAGI. Written as DNA, the CDR3 is TGTGCCACGCGGGGGGGGAGGTCCTACGAGCAGTACTTC. Protein product: CATRGGRSYEQYF.

The genes are TRBV27 and TRBJ2-7, with 8 nucleotides matching TRBD1. The CDR3 contains 13 residues. V was clipped by 6 bases and J by 7 bases; unmatched bases: 8. Per the germline V gene, CDR1 is MNHEY and CDR2 is SMNVEV (reference sequence). CDR3 region: CASSPRGPQEQYF. The CDR3 DNA follows: TGTGCCAGCAGCCCCAGGGGGCCCCAAGAGCAGTACTTC.

This chain links TRBV11-2 with TRBJ2-7; TRBD1 is a possible D gene (5 bases). The CDR3 spans 14 residues. V lost 5 bases, J lost 4 bases, and 15 bases lay in between. Germline lookup yields CDR1 SGHAT and CDR2 FQNNGV. The CDR3 DNA reads as TGTGCCAGCAGCCTGGGGCCCTCCTTATACGAGCAGTACTTC. This codes for CASSLGPSLYEQYF.

The chain employs TRBV6-4 and TRBJ2-7; maybe TRBD2 (6 bases). This CDR3 contains 13 residues. Germline CDR1 is MRHNA and CDR2 is SNTAGT. V lost 6 bases and J 4 bases, leaving 13 bases between the germline ends. The CDR3 region is CASSFVGGYEQYF. The CDR3 DNA reads TGTGCCAGCAGCTTCGTTGGGGGGTACGAGCAGTACTTC.

The rearrangement joins TRBV4-1 to TRBJ2-7, with 11 nucleotides matching TRBD2. The CDR3 runs to 16 residues. CDR1 and CDR2 from the germline V gene are MGHRA and YSYEKL. The trim removed 3 bases at V and 4 bases at J, leaving 8 bases unmatched. DNA for the CDR3: TGCGCCAGCAGCCACCCCTCTAGCGGGAGGTCGTACGAGCAGTACTTC. Amino acid sequence: CASSHPSSGRSYEQYF.

The genes are TRBV9 and TRBJ2-7; TRBD2 aligns across 8 bases. Trimming cost V 3 bases and J 1 base; bases outside gene matches: 9. Per germline, CDR1 SGDLS and CDR2 YYNGEE. The CDR3 is 16 amino acids. CDR3 sequence (DNA): TGTGCCAGCAGCGCCCCCATGGCGGGGGGTTCCTACGAGCAGTACTTC. Amino acid sequence: CASSAPMAGGSYEQYF. The full variable domain, completed using reference TRBV9 and TRBJ2-7, is DSGVTQTPKHLITATGQRVTLRCSPRSGDLSVYWYQQSLDQGLQFLIQYYNGEERAKGNILERFSAQQFPDLHSELNLSSLELGDSALYFCASSAPMAGGSYEQYFGPGTRLTVT.

This clone was seen just once. The J gene is TRBJ2-3, the V gene TRBV27, with 7 nucleotides matching TRBD2. Trimming cost V 5 bases and J 1 base; bases outside gene matches: 6. The germline CDR1 and CDR2 sequences are MNHEY and SMNVEV (reference sequence). There are 15 residues in the CDR3. Here the CDR3 reads CASSPAGAGTDTQYF. The CDR3 DNA follows: TGTGCCAGCAGTCCCGCGGGAGCCGGCACAGATACGCAGTATTTT.

The rearrangement links TRBV12-5 to TRBJ1-5; no clear D gene. V lost 9 bases and J 1 base, leaving 19 bases between the germline ends. CDR1 is LGHNT, CDR2 FRNRAP, per germline. This CDR3 contains 16 residues. The chain's CDR3 is CASGVSWRGSNQPQHF. CDR3 in DNA: TGTGCTAGCGGCGTTTCCTGGCGGGGAAGCAATCAGCCCCAGCATTTT.

The DNA for the CDR3 is TGCAGCGTTGACAGCCCTAGCACAGATACGCAGTATTTT. It is translated as CSVDSPSTDTQYF. V usage is TRBV29-1 and J usage is TRBJ2-3, with no clear D. Germline loops: CDR1 SQVTM, CDR2 ANQGSEA. Deletions cut 3 bases from V and 0 bases from J, with 7 bases between. There are 13 residues in the CDR3.

V gene TRBV2 combines with J gene TRBJ1-1; D might be TRBD1 (6 bases). There are 16 residues in the CDR3. Trimming removed 3 bases from V and 0 bases from J, with 14 bases in between. Germline V gene data show CDR1 as SNHLY and CDR2 as FYNNEI. The CDR3 DNA follows: TGTGCCAGCAGTGAGCGGAGGGGGTCTCTGAACACTGAAGCTTTCTTT. This codes for CASSERRGSLNTEAFF.

This clone was observed a single time. The rearrangement uses TRBV6-5 and TRBJ1-2; 9 positions agree with TRBD1. Looked up from germline, CDR1 is MNHEY and CDR2 is SVGAGI. V shed 4 bases and J 4 bases; nucleotides not matched to a gene: 7. The CDR3 is 15 residues long. CDR3 DNA sequence: TGTGCCAGCAGTTCTCCGGGACAGGGCTTCTATGGCTACACCTTC. It yields the protein CASSSPGQGFYGYTF.

V gene TRBV7-9 combines with J gene TRBJ1-4, with D maybe TRBD1 (6 bases). Trimming cost V 5 bases and J 1 base, with 11 bases left between them. Per germline, CDR1 SEHNR and CDR2 FQNEAQ (reference sequence). The CDR3 extends over 15 amino acids. The CDR3 loop reads CASSLIQGTNEKLFF. For the CDR3, the DNA is TGTGCCAGCAGCCTCATACAGGGAACTAATGAAAAACTGTTTTTT.

This chain joins TRBV14 and TRBJ1-1; D is perhaps TRBD1 (6 bases). V lost 0 bases, J lost 1 base, and 9 bases lay in between. This CDR3 spans 15 amino acids. Germline V lookup: CDR1 SGHDN, CDR2 FVKESK. The CDR3 coding sequence is TGTGCCAGCAGCCAAGATCAGGGACAGAACACTGAAGCTTTCTTT. Translation gives CASSQDQGQNTEAFF.

V is TRBV5-1 and J is TRBJ2-5; perhaps TRBD2 as D (6 bases). The V end was cut by 0 bases, the J end by 2 bases, with 14 bases between. The CDR3 spans 16 residues. Germline V gene sequence: CDR1 SGHRS, CDR2 YFSETQ. CDR3 coding DNA: TGCGCCAGCAGCTTGGCCCCGACTAGGGGACAAGAGACCCAGTACTTC. The encoded protein is CASSLAPTRGQETQYF.

The chain is built from TRBV18 and TRBJ2-7; 7 bases agree with TRBD1. Germline lookup yields CDR1 KGHSH and CDR2 LQKENI. The V and J ends lost 6 bases and 3 bases, in that order; junction bases with no gene match: 5. The CDR3 runs 13 residues. The CDR3 DNA reads TGTGCCAGCTCTACCGGGACAGTCTACGAGCAGTACTTC. Translation gives CASSTGTVYEQYF.

This clone was recorded a few times. The gene calls are TRBV5-1 and TRBJ2-5, with D unclear. The CDR3 has 11 amino acids. Trimming took off 0 bases at V and 3 bases at J, with 0 bases between the two ends. Looked up from germline, CDR1 is SGHRS and CDR2 is YFSETQ. The chain's CDR3 is CASSLEETQYF. The DNA for the CDR3 is TGCGCCAGCAGCTTGGAAGAGACCCAGTACTTC.

The chain recombines TRBV6-1 with TRBJ2-1; no reliable D call. The CDR3 runs 14 residues. Trimming stripped 4 bases from V and 9 bases from J, with 16 bases between. CDR1 is MNHNS, CDR2 SASEGT, per germline. The CDR3 here is CASSVHQHGSEQFF. CDR3 nucleotide sequence: TGTGCCAGCAGTGTTCACCAGCATGGGTCTGAGCAGTTCTTC.

V usage is TRBV7-9 and J usage is TRBJ2-3; 9 positions match TRBD1. Germline CDR1 SEHNR, CDR2 FQNEAQ (reference sequence). J lost 2 bases, V lost 5 bases, and 5 bases had no gene match. CDR3 length equals 15 residues. CDR3 sequence: CASSARDRDTDTQYF. The CDR3 coding sequence is TGTGCCAGCAGCGCACGGGACAGGGACACAGATACGCAGTATTTT.

The chain combines TRBV6-6 with TRBJ2-1; maybe TRBD1 (5 bases). The CDR3 covers 13 residues. Germline CDR1 is MNHNY and CDR2 is SVGAGI (reference sequence). V was cut by 5 bases and J by 5 bases, with 10 bases left in between. The CDR3 DNA follows: TGTGCCAGCAGTCGGACAAGGGACAATGAGCAGTTCTTC. Translation: CASSRTRDNEQFF.